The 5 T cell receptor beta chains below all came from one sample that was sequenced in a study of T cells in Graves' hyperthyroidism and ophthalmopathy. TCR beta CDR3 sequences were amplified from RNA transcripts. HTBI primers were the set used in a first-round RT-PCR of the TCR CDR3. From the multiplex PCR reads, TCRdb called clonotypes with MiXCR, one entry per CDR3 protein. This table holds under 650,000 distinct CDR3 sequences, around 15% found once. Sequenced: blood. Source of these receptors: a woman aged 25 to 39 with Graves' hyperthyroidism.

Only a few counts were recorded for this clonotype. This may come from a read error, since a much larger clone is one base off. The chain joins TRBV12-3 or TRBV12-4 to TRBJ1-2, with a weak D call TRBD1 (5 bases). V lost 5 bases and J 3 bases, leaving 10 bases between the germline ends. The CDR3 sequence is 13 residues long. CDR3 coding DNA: TGTGCCAGCAGTCCACAGGAGGACTATGGCTACACCTTC. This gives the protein CASSPQEDYGYTF.

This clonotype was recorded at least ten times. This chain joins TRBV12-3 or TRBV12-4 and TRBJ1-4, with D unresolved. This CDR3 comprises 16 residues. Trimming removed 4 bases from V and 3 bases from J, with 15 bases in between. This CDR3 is CASSSRIVEANEKLFF. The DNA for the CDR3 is TGTGCCAGCAGTTCGCGCATTGTAGAAGCTAATGAAAAACTGTTTTTT.

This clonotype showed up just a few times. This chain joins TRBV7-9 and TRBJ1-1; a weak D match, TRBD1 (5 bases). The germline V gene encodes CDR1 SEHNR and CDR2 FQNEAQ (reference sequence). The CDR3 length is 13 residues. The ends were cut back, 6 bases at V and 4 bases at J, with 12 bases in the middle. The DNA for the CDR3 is TGTGCCAGCAGATCGGAAGGGGCCACTGAAGCTTTCTTT. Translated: CASRSEGATEAFF. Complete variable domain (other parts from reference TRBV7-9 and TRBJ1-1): DTGVSQNPRHKITKRGQNVTFRCDPISEHNRLYWYRQTLGQGPEFLTYFQNEAQLEKSRLLSDRFSAERPKGSFSTLEIQRTEQGDSAMYLCASRSEGATEAFFGQGTRLTVV.

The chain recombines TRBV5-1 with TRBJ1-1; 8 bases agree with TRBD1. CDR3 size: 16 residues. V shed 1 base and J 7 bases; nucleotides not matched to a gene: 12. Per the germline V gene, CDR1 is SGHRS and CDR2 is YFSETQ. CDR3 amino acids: CASSLNRGGEQSEAFF. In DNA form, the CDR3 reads TGCGCCAGCAGCTTGAACAGGGGGGGAGAACAGAGTGAAGCTTTCTTT.

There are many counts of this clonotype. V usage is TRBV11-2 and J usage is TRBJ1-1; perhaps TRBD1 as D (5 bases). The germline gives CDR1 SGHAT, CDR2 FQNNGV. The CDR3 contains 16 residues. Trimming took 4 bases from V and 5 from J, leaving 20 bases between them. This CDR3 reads CASSSLKGARVTEAFF. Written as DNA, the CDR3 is TGTGCCAGCAGCTCCCTTAAGGGAGCCAGGGTGACTGAAGCTTTCTTT.